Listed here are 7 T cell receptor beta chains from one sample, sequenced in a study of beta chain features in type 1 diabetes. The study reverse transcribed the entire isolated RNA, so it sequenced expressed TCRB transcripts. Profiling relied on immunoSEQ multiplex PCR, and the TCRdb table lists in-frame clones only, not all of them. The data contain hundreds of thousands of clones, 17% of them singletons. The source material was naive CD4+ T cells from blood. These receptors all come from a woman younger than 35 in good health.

The DNA of the CDR3 is TGCGCCAGCAGCCAAGCGGGGCGGCAACCCACCTACGAGCAGTACTTC. Amino acids: CASSQAGRQPTYEQYF. The rearrangement uses TRBV4-3 and TRBJ2-7, with D possibly called TRBD1 or TRBD2 (5 bases each). The germline V and J ends were trimmed by 1 base and 2 bases, with 15 bases remaining between them. Per germline, CDR1 LGHNA and CDR2 YSLEER. The length of the CDR3 is 16 residues.

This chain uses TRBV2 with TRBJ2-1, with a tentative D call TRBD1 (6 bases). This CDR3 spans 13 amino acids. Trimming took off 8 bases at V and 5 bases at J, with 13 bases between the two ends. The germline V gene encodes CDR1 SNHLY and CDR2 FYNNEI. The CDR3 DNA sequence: TGTGCCAGCCACAGGGACGCCAACAATGAGCAGTTCTTC. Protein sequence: CASHRDANNEQFF.

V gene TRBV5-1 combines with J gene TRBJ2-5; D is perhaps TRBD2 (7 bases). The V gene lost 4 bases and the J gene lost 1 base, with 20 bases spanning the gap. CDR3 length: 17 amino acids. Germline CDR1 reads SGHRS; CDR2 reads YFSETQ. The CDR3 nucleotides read TGCGCCAGCAGCCTTGGCCGGGGGGCGCAGCTCCAAGAGACCCAGTACTTC. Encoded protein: CASSLGRGAQLQETQYF.

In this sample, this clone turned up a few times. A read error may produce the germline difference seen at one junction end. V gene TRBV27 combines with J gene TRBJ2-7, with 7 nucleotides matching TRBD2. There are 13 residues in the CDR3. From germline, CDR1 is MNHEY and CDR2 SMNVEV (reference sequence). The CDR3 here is CASSQPGGGRWDF. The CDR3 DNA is TGTGCCAGCAGTCAACCCGGCGGGGGTAGGTGGGACTTC.

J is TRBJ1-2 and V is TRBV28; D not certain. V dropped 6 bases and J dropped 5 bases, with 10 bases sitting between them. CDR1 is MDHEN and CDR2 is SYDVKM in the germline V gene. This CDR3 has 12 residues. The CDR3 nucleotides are TGTGCCAGCAGGCAACTAGGGTATGGCTACACCTTC. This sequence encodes CASRQLGYGYTF.

The CDR3 DNA reads TGTGCCAGCAGGGGACTTGAAAAACTGTTTTTT. It yields the protein CASRGLEKLFF. The chain links TRBV6-6 to TRBJ1-4; D possibly corresponds to TRBD1 (5 bases). V lost 6 bases and J 7 bases, leaving 6 bases between the germline ends. The V gene's germline CDR1 is MNHNY and CDR2 SVGAGI (reference sequence). This CDR3 comprises 11 residues.

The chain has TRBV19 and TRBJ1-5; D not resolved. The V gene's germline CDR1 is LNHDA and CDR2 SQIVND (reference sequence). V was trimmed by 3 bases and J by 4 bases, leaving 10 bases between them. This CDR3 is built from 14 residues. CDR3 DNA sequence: TGTGCCAGTAGTATGCAGGCACAGAATCAGCCCCAGCATTTT. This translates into CASSMQAQNQPQHF. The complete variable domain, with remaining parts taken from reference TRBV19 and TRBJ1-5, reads DGGITQSPKYLFRKEGQNVTLSCEQNLNHDAMYWYRQDPGQGLRLIYYSQIVNDFQKGDIAEGYSVSREKKESFPLTVTSAQKNPTAFYLCASSMQAQNQPQHFGDGTRLSIL.